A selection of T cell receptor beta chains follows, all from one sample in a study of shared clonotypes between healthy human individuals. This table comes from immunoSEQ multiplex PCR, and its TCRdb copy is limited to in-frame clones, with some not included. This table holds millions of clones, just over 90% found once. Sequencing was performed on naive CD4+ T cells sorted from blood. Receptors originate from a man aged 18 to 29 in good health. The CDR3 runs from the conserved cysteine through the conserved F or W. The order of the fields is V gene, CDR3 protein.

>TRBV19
CASSRGLAAADTQYF
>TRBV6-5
CASSYSTGVGYTF
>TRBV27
CASSLTAGGPNQPQHF
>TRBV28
CASRRHLSNQPQHF
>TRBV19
CASSIQGGDEQFF
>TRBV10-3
CAISLTGMNTEAFF
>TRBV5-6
CASSRRGNTEAFF
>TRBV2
CASGGGDRGRNSPLHF
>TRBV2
CASRLAGVTGGNEQFF
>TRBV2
CASRGQGLVPQYF
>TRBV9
CASSWGLAGDRGTQYF
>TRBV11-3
CASSLSAGSSYEQYF
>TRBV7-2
CASSLVSDRQETQYF
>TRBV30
CAWSPLSNEQFF
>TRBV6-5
CASSYSIDRDYEQYF
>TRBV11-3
CASSQEGLAGNTDTQYF
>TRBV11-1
CASSLSVAGGHSEQFF
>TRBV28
CASSLVTGYQEQYF
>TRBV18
CASSPPVGTGKANTEAFF
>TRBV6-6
CASSDKGQGAGGYTF
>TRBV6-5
CASKADGDPYNEQFF
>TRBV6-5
CASSYSDSTYGYTF
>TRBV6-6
CASTQRGSGNTIYF
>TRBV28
CASSPRTGSGNTEAFF
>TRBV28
CASSDPGQGWYEQYF
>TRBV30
CAWSALDFLNTEAFF
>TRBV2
CASQPEGEGDNSPLHF
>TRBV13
CASAREGSYNSPLHF
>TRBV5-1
CASSLTVISASGNTIYF